Presented here are 2 T cell receptor beta chains from one specimen sequenced in a study of T cell repertoires in cytomegalovirus infection. Their specific antigens are unknown. TCRdb called the reads again in MiXCR, with one record for every CDR3 protein. The sample comprises roughly 860,000 distinct CDR3 sequences, around a third of which are singletons, and 9.5% to 15% rests with the top ten. The sequenced sample was cultured CD8+ T cells from PBMCs, obtained from culture after CMV antigen stimulation. These receptors were obtained from a human donor in good health (CMV status not recorded). Some clones in this sample may be carry-over from other donors' samples.

This clonotype was found a few times. The V call is TRBV11-2, the J call TRBJ1-5; D is undetermined. The CDR3 is 15 residues long. Germline V gene sequence: CDR1 SGHAT, CDR2 FQNNGV. V dropped 5 bases and J dropped 4 bases, with 15 bases sitting between them. CDR3 in DNA: TGTGCCAGCAGCCTTACCCGGTCCTGGAATCAGCCCCAGCATTTT. Its protein product is CASSLTRSWNQPQHF. The whole variable domain, remainder taken from reference TRBV11-2 and TRBJ1-5, is EAGVAQSPRYKIIEKRQSVAFWCNPISGHATLYWYQQILGQGPKLLIQFQNNGVVDDSQLPKDRFSAERLKGVDSTLKIQPAKLEDSAVYLCASSLTRSWNQPQHFGDGTRLSIL.

The chain uses TRBV5-1 and TRBJ1-1; tentative D call: TRBD1 (6 bases). V lost 7 bases and J lost 5, with 18 bases in between. From germline, CDR1 is SGHRS and CDR2 YFSETQ. The CDR3 consists of 14 residues. In DNA, the CDR3 is TGCGCCAGCTCCAATCGGGCAGGGGAAACTGAAGCTTTCTTT. Translating it yields CASSNRAGETEAFF.